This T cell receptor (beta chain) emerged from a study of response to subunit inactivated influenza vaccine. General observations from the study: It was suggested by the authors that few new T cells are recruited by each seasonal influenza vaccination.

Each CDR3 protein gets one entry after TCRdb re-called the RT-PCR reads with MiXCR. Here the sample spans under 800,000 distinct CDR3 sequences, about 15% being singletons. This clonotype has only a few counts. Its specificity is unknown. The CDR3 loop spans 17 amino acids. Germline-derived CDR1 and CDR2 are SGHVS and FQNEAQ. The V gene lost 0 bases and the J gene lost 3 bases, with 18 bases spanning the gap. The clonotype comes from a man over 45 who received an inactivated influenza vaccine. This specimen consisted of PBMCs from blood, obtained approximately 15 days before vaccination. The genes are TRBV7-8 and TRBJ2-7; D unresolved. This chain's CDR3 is CASSLAPRITTDYEQYF. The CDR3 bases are TGTGCCAGCAGCTTAGCCCCCCGGATCACCACCGACTACGAGCAGTACTTC.